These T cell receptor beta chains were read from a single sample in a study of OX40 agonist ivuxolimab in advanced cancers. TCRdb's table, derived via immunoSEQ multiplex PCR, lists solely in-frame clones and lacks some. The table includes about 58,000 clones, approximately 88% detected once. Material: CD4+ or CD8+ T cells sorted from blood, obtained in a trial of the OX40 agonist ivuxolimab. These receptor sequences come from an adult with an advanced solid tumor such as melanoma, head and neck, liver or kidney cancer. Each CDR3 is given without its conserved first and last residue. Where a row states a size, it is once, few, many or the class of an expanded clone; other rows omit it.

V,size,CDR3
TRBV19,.,ASTLQAGGPDGELF
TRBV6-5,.,ASSYRAGVGTQY
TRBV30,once,AWIRLPMNTEAF
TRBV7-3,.,ASSPNGQGGEQY
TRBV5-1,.,ASTQSGNPYQETQY
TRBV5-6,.,ASSSRRGELF
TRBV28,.,ASSPYYRGRNTEAF
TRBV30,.,AWSVLLLTADTQY
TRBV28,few,ASKTDVGQPNQPQH
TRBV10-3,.,AISRQGQGTEAF
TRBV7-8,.,ASSSPGGTSGSVQY
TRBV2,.,ASSEVQAGGPRGELF
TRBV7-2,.,ASSLAGEGLNYGYT
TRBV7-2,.,ASSFKIAGANEQY
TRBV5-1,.,ASSSGISGPQVGYT
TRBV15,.,ATSRDRGRETQY
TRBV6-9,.,ASSLPAPTSGISADTQY
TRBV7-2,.,ASSLASGVYNEQF
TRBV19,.,ASSRGEGRNQPQH
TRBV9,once,ASSVAGNSYNEQF
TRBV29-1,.,SVPLNGRSQETQY
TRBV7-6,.,ASSPGGRAGEQF
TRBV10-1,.,ASSVGGYAEAF
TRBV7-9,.,ASSSPTEPNQPQH
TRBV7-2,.,ASSLEGSTYEQY
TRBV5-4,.,ASSFGRDSSYEQY
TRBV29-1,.,SVVPSPVEAF
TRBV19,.,ASIAGQGANEQF
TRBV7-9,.,AATDSNQPQH
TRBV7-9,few,ASSLQSGEKLF
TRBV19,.,ASSIMIGEKLF
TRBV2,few,ASSAGLNQPQH
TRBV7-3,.,ASSLWAVESDTQY
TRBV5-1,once,ASYSGQGADTQY
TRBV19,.,ASSSGRSTGELF
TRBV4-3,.,ASSQAGTGGWETQY
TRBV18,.,ASSPPTSTDTQY
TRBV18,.,ASSPLRDRENSPLH
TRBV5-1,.,ASSLTPTLSGNTIY
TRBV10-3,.,AISDQNRAPNTEAF
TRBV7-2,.,ASSLDGVNEKLF
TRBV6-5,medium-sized,ASSLEGGPETQY
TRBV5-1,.,ASSPDPGAQY
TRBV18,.,ASSRGLDRRYNEQF
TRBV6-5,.,ASSYSINTDTQY
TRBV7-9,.,ASSPWGQTTNEKLF
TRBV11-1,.,ASSLQGYEAF
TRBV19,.,ASSMVGVGQPQH
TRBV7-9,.,ASSFGEEQY
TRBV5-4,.,ASSFLSGRSSYNEQF
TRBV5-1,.,ASSSGQGAGNTIY
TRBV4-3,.,ASSQDWGSGVIF
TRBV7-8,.,ASSKSRGGEEAGELF
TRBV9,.,ASSASGTGELF
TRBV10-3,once,AIRDPGLADKETQY